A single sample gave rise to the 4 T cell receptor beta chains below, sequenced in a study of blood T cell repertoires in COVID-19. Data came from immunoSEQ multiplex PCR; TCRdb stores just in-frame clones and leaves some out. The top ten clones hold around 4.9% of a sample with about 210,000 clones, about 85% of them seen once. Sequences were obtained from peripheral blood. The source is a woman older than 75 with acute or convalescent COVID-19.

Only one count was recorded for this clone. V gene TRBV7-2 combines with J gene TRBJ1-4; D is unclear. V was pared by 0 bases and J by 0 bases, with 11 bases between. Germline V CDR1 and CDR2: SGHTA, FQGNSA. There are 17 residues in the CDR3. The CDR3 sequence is CASSLARARATNEKLFF. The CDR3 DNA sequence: TGTGCCAGCAGCTTAGCGAGGGCAAGAGCAACTAATGAAAAACTGTTTTTT.

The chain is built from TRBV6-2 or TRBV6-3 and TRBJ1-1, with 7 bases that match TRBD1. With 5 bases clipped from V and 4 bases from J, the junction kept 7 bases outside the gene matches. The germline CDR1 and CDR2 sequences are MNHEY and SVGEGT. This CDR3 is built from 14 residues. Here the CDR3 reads CASSARQGLTEAFF. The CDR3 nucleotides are TGTGCCAGCAGTGCAAGACAGGGTCTCACTGAAGCTTTCTTT.

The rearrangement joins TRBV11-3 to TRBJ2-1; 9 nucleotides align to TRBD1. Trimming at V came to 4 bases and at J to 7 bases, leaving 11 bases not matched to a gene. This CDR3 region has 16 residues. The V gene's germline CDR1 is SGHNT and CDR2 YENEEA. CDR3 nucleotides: TGTGCCAGCAGCTCCCGAAGACCGGGACAGGGTAATGAGCAGTTCTTC. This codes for CASSSRRPGQGNEQFF.

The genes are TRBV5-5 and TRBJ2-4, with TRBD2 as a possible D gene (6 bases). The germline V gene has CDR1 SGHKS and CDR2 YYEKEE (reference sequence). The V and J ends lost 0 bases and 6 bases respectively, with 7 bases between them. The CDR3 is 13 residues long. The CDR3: CASSLGLGNIQYF. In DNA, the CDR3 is TGTGCCAGCAGCTTGGGACTAGGAAACATTCAGTACTTC. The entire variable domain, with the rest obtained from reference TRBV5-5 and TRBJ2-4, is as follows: DAGVTQSPTHLIKTRGQQVTLRCSPISGHKSVSWYQQVLGQGPQFIFQYYEKEERGRGNFPDRFSARQFPNYSSELNVNALLLGDSALYLCASSLGLGNIQYFGAGTRLSVL.